This TCR beta chain stems from a study of T cells expressing NK-cell markers. TCRdb reworked the 5' RACE reads into one entry per CDR3 protein, no DNA. The table for this sample gives about 410,000 distinct CDR3 sequences. The germline V gene encodes CDR1 SGHVS and CDR2 FQNEAQ. The CDR3 is 14 residues long. The chain joins TRBV7-8 to TRBJ1-4; the TCRdb call, TRBD1, lacks DNA for checking. The TCR originated in a woman between 50 and 59 years old in good health. Sequences were obtained from blood T cells: a sorted CD56 or NKG2C T cell subset, CD4+ or CD8+ T cells, or bulk PBMC T cells (not recorded which). The CDR3 protein is CASSPSRGPEKLFF.